What follows describes a single T cell receptor (beta chain). This specimen belongs to a study of blood T cells in healthy people across ages. The CDR3 length is 16 residues. CDR1 is LGHNA, CDR2 YNFKEQ, per germline. V lost 4 bases to trimming and J lost 4 bases; unmatched junction nucleotides: 5. A sample-barcoded 5' primer and a J-beta primer mix were used in a second PCR of roughly 7 to 11 cycles. Each CDR3 protein gets one entry after TCRdb re-called the 5' RACE reads with MiXCR. The sample has approximately 1.5 million distinct CDR3 sequences; about 32% are singletons. The receptor comes from a woman in her thirties in good health. Sequencing used blood. The V and J genes are TRBV4-2 and TRBJ2-3; TRBD2 aligns across 13 bases. CDR3 DNA: TGTGCCAGCAGCCGTACTAGCGGGGGGGCCCCAGATACGCAGTATTTT. It yields the protein CASSRTSGGAPDTQYF.